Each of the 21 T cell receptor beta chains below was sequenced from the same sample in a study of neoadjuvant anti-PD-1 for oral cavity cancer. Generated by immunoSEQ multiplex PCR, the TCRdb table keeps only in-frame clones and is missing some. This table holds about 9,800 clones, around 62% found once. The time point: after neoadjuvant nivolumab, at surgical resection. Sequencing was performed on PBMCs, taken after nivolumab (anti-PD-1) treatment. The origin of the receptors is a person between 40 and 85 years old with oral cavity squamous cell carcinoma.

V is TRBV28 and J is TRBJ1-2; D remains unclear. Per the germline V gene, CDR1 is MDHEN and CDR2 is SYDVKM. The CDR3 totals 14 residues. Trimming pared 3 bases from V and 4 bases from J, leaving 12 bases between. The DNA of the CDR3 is TGTGCCAGCAGTTTTAGGGTTTCTCTCTATGGCTACACCTTC. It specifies CASSFRVSLYGYTF.

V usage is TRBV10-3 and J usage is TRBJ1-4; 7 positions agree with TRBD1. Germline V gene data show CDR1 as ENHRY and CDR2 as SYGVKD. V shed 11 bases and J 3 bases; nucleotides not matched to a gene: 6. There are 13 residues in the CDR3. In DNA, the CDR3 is TGTGCCTCAGGGGGTAACGCTAATGAAAAACTGTTTTTT. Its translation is CASGGNANEKLFF.

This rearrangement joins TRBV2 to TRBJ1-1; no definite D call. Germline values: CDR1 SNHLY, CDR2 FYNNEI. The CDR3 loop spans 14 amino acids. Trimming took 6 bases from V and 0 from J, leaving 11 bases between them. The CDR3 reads CASSGWGVNTEAFF. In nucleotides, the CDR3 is TGTGCCAGCAGCGGATGGGGTGTGAACACTGAAGCTTTCTTT.

DNA of the CDR3: TGTGCCTGGAGTGAGGCAGGGAAGGATACGCAGTATTTT. It encodes CAWSEAGKDTQYF. The chain combines TRBV30 with TRBJ2-3; D is possibly TRBD1 (5 bases). There are 13 residues in the CDR3. CDR1 is GTSNPN and CDR2 is SVGIG in the germline V gene (reference sequence). Trimming cost V 1 base and J 6 bases, with 11 bases left between them.

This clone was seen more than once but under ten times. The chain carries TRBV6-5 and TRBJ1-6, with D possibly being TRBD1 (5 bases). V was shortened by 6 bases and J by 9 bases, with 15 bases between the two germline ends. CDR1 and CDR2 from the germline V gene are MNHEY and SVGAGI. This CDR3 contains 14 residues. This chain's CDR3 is CASSRTKGGSPLHF. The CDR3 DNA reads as TGTGCCAGCAGCAGGACAAAAGGAGGTTCACCCCTCCACTTT.

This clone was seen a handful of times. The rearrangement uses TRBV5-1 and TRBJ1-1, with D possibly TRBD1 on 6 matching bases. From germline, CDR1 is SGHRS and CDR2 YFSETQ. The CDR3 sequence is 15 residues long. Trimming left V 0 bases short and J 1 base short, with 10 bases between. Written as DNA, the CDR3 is TGCGCCAGCAGCTTGGAAGAGGGACAGAACACTGAAGCTTTCTTT. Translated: CASSLEEGQNTEAFF.

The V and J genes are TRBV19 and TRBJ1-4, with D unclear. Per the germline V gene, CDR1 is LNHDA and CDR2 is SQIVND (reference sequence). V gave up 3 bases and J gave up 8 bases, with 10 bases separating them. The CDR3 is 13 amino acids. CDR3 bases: TGTGCCAGTAGTATGGGGAGGAGAGAAAAACTGTTTTTT. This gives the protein CASSMGRREKLFF.

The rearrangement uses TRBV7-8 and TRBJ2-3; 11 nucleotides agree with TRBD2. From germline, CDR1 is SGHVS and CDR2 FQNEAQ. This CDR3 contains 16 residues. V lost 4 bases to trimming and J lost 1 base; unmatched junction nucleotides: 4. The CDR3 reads CASSSVAGGGTDTQYF. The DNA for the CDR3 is TGTGCCAGCAGCTCTGTAGCGGGGGGGGGCACAGATACGCAGTATTTT.

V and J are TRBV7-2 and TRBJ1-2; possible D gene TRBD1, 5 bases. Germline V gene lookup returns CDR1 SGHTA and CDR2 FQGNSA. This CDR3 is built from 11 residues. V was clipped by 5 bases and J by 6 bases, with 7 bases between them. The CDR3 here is CASSRGDGYTF. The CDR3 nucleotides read TGTGCCAGCAGCCGGGGGGATGGCTACACCTTC.

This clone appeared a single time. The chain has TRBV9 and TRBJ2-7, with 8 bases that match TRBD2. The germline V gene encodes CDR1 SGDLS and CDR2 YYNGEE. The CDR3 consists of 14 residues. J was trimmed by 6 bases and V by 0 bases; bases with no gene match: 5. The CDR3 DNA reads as TGTGCCAGCAGCGTAGAACTTCGGGGGGGCGAGCAGTACTTC. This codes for CASSVELRGGEQYF.

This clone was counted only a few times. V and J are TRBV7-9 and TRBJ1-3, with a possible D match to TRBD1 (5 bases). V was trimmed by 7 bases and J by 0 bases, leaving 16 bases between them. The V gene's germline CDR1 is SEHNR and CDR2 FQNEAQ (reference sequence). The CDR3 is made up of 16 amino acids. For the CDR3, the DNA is TGTGCCAGCAAAGGGGATAGAAGGTTCTCTGGAAACACCATATATTTT. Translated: CASKGDRRFSGNTIYF.

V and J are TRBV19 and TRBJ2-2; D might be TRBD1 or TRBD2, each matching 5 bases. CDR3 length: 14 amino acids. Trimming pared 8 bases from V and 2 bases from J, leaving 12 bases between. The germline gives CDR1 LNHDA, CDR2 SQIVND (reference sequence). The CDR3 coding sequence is TGTGCCAGTCGAGGGTGGACAAACACCGGGGAGCTGTTTTTT. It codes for CASRGWTNTGELFF.

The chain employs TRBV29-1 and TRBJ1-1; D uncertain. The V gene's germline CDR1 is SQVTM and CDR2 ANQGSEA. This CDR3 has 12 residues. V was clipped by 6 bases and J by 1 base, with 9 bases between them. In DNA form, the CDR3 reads TGCAGCGTCCCGGGGTGGAACACTGAAGCTTTCTTT. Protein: CSVPGWNTEAFF.

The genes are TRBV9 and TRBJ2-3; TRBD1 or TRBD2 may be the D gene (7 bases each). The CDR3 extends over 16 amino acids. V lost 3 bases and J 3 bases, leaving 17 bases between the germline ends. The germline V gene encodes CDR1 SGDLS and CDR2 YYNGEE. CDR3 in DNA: TGTGCCAGCAGCGGGCTACAGGGGAGGGGGACAGATACGCAGTATTTT. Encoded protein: CASSGLQGRGTDTQYF.

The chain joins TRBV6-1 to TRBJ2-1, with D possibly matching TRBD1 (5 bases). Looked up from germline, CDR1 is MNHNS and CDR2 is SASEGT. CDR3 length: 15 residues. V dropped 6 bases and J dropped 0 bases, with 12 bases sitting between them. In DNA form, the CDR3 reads TGTGCCAGCAGGGCGACAGTTTTCTCCTACAATGAGCAGTTCTTC. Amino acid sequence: CASRATVFSYNEQFF.

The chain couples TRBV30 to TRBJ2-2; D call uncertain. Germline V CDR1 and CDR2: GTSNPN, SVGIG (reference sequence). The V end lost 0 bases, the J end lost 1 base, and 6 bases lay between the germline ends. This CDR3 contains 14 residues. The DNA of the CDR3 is TGTGCCTGGAGTGTACGAGGGAACACCGGGGAGCTGTTTTTT. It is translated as CAWSVRGNTGELFF.

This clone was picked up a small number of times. CDR3 coding DNA: TGTGCCAGCAGGTCGGAGGGGGTGAACACCGGGGAGCTGTTTTTT. Its protein product is CASRSEGVNTGELFF. The chain carries TRBV2 and TRBJ2-2; D might be TRBD1 or TRBD2, each matching 6 bases. V was trimmed by 6 bases and J by 1 base, leaving 12 bases between them. The germline gives CDR1 SNHLY, CDR2 FYNNEI. This CDR3 has 15 amino acids.

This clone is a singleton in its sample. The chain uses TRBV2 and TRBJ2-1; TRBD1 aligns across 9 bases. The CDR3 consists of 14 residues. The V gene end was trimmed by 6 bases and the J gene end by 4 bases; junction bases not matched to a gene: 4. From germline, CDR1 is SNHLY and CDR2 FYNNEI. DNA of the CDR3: TGTGCCAGCAGCCTGGGACAGGGTTACAATGAGCAGTTCTTC. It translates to CASSLGQGYNEQFF.

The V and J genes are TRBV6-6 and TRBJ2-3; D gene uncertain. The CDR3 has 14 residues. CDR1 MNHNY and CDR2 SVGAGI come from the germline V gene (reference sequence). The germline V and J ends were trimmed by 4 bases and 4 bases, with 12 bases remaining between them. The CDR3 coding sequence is TGTGCCAGCAGTTCGCCCCAAGTCGCAGATACGCAGTATTTT. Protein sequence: CASSSPQVADTQYF.

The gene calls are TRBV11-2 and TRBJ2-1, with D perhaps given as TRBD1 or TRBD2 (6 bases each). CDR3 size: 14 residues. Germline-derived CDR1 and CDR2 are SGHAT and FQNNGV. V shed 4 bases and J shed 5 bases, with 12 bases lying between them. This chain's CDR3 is CASSYGGLNNEQFF. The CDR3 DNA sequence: TGTGCCAGCAGCTACGGGGGCCTAAACAATGAGCAGTTCTTC.

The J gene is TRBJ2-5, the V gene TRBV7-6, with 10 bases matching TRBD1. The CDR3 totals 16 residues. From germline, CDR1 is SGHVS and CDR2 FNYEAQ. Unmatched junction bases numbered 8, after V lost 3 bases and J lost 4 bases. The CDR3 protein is CASSFLGQGNVETQYF. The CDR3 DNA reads TGTGCCAGCAGCTTCTTGGGACAGGGGAATGTAGAGACCCAGTACTTC.